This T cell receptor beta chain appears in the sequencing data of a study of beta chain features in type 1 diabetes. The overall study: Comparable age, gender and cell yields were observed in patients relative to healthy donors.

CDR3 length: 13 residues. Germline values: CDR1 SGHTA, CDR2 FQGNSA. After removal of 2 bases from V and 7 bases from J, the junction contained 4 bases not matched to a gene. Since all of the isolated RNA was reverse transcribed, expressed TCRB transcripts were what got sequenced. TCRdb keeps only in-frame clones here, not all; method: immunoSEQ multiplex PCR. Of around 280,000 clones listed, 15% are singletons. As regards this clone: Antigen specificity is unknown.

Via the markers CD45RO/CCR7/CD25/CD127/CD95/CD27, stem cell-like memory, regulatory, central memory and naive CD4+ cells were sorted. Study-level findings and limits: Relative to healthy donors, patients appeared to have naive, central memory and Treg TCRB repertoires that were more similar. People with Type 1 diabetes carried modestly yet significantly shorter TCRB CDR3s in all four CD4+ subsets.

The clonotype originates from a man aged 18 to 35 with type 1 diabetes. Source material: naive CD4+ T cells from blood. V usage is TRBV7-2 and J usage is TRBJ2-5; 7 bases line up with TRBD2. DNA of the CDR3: TGTGCCAGCAGCTTACTGGGGGAGGGGACCCAGTACTTC. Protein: CASSLLGEGTQYF.